A selection of T cell receptor beta chains follows, all from one sample in a study of T cells in Graves' hyperthyroidism and ophthalmopathy. Each CDR3 protein is one row after TCRdb ran MiXCR on the multiplex PCR reads. The sample holds 380,000 or so distinct CDR3 sequences, approximately 15% seen once. The source material was blood. These TCRs come from a woman under 40 with Graves' hyperthyroidism. CDR3s include the opening cysteine and the closing phenylalanine or tryptophan. The order of the fields is clone size, CDR3 length, V gene, J gene, D gene, CDR3 protein, CDR3 DNA. A D gene is named only where the DNA matches it firmly. For some rows the clone size is stated as once, few or many, or as a class when expanded; others skip it.

abundance: many; len: 15; v_gene: TRBV2; j_gene: TRBJ2-1; d_gene: TRBD2; CDR3aa: CASSSRLAGVWEQFF; CDR3nt: TGTGCCAGCAGTAGTCGCCTAGCGGGAGTTTGGGAGCAGTTCTTC
abundance: few; len: 15; v_gene: TRBV6-5; j_gene: TRBJ2-3; d_gene: -; CDR3aa: CASSYIRASTDTQYF; CDR3nt: TGTGCCAGCAGTTACATCCGAGCTAGCACAGATACGCAGTATTTT
abundance: many; len: 16; v_gene: TRBV20-1; j_gene: TRBJ2-1; d_gene: TRBD2; CDR3aa: CSSLVERGRGHNEQFF; CDR3nt: TGCAGTAGCCTGGTCGAGCGGGGACGGGGCCACAATGAGCAGTTCTTC
abundance: -; len: 15; v_gene: TRBV20-1; j_gene: TRBJ2-3; d_gene: TRBD2; CDR3aa: CSASLAGGTTDTQYF; CDR3nt: TGCAGTGCTTCCCTAGCGGGAGGCACTACAGATACGCAGTATTTT
abundance: many; len: 12; v_gene: TRBV20-1; j_gene: TRBJ1-1; d_gene: -; CDR3aa: CSARAGDTEAFF; CDR3nt: TGCAGTGCTAGAGCGGGGGACACTGAAGCTTTCTTT
abundance: -; len: 16; v_gene: TRBV9; j_gene: TRBJ2-7; d_gene: TRBD1; CDR3aa: CASSPVGGTGEIEQYF; CDR3nt: TGTGCCAGCAGCCCAGTAGGGGGGACAGGGGAGATTGAGCAGTACTTC
abundance: -; len: 15; v_gene: TRBV5-1; j_gene: TRBJ1-3; d_gene: TRBD1; CDR3aa: CASREDRGSGNTIYF; CDR3nt: TGCGCCAGCAGAGAGGACAGGGGCTCCGGAAACACCATATATTTT
abundance: few; len: 13; v_gene: TRBV10-1; j_gene: TRBJ2-7; d_gene: -; CDR3aa: CASSGSGYYEQYF; CDR3nt: TGCGCCAGCAGTGGTTCAGGCTACTACGAGCAGTACTTC
abundance: -; len: 14; v_gene: TRBV6-2/TRBV6-3; j_gene: TRBJ1-5; d_gene: -; CDR3aa: CASNVDLRNQPQHF; CDR3nt: TGTGCCAGCAACGTGGACCTTCGCAATCAGCCCCAGCATTTT
abundance: -; len: 17; v_gene: TRBV7-2; j_gene: TRBJ2-5; d_gene: TRBD2; CDR3aa: CASSSAGTSGVGETQYF; CDR3nt: TGTGCCAGCAGCTCTGCCGGGACTAGCGGGGTCGGGGAGACCCAGTACTTC
abundance: many; len: 15; v_gene: TRBV12-3/TRBV12-4; j_gene: TRBJ1-5; d_gene: TRBD1; CDR3aa: CASRRTGGAYQPQHF; CDR3nt: TGTGCCAGCAGGCGGACAGGGGGCGCTTATCAGCCCCAGCATTTT
abundance: few; len: 13; v_gene: TRBV30; j_gene: TRBJ1-3; d_gene: -; CDR3aa: CAFTGFSGNTIYF; CDR3nt: TGTGCCTTTACAGGCTTCTCTGGAAACACCATATATTTT
abundance: -; len: 15; v_gene: TRBV5-5; j_gene: TRBJ2-4; d_gene: TRBD1; CDR3aa: CASSDLRQGYNIQYF; CDR3nt: TGTGCCAGCAGCGATCTGAGACAGGGATACAACATTCAGTACTTC
abundance: -; len: 16; v_gene: TRBV5-6; j_gene: TRBJ1-1; d_gene: -; CDR3aa: CASSLGSPTRNTEAFF; CDR3nt: TGTGCCAGCAGCTTGGGTTCACCCACACGGAACACTGAAGCTTTCTTT
abundance: many; len: 13; v_gene: TRBV29-1; j_gene: TRBJ2-3; d_gene: -; CDR3aa: CSVAGTVGDTQYF; CDR3nt: TGCAGCGTAGCCGGGACCGTGGGAGATACGCAGTATTTT
abundance: few; len: 19; v_gene: TRBV3-1; j_gene: TRBJ2-1; d_gene: -; CDR3aa: CASSPSRLRGRLSYNEQFF; CDR3nt: TGTGCCAGCAGCCCATCCAGACTACGGGGGCGCCTCTCCTACAATGAGCAGTTCTTC
abundance: many; len: 14; v_gene: TRBV7-3; j_gene: TRBJ2-1; d_gene: TRBD2; CDR3aa: CASSLAGGYNEQFF; CDR3nt: TGTGCCAGCAGCTTAGCGGGAGGGTACAATGAGCAGTTCTTC
abundance: many; len: 15; v_gene: TRBV7-2; j_gene: TRBJ1-5; d_gene: -; CDR3aa: CASSLGGEAWQPQHF; CDR3nt: TGTGCCAGCAGCTTAGGAGGCGAGGCCTGGCAGCCCCAGCATTTT
abundance: many; len: 13; v_gene: TRBV15; j_gene: TRBJ2-2; d_gene: -; CDR3aa: CATSSDVTGELFF; CDR3nt: TGTGCCACCAGCAGCGACGTCACCGGGGAGCTGTTTTTT
abundance: -; len: 15; v_gene: TRBV5-5; j_gene: TRBJ1-5; d_gene: TRBD1; CDR3aa: CASSADREEDQPQHF; CDR3nt: TGTGCCAGCAGCGCGGACAGGGAAGAGGATCAGCCCCAGCATTTT
abundance: few; len: 14; v_gene: TRBV6-1; j_gene: TRBJ2-2; d_gene: -; CDR3aa: CASNGGRSTGELFF; CDR3nt: TGTGCCAGCAACGGGGGGCGAAGCACCGGGGAGCTGTTTTTT
abundance: -; len: 23; v_gene: TRBV6-6; j_gene: TRBJ2-3; d_gene: TRBD2; CDR3aa: CASSYSGQIPGTSGRESTDTQYF; CDR3nt: TGTGCCAGCAGTTACTCAGGCCAAATCCCAGGGACTAGCGGGAGAGAGAGCACAGATACGCAGTATTTT
abundance: many; len: 14; v_gene: TRBV5-5; j_gene: TRBJ2-5; d_gene: -; CDR3aa: CASSLGDNQETQYF; CDR3nt: TGTGCCAGCAGCCTGGGGGACAACCAAGAGACCCAGTACTTC
abundance: few; len: 13; v_gene: TRBV7-2; j_gene: TRBJ2-2; d_gene: -; CDR3aa: CASSLGWTGELFF; CDR3nt: TGTGCCAGCAGCTTAGGTTGGACCGGGGAGCTGTTTTTT
abundance: many; len: 16; v_gene: TRBV6-1; j_gene: TRBJ1-1; d_gene: TRBD1; CDR3aa: CASSKRTGGFNTEAFF; CDR3nt: TGTGCCAGCAGTAAACGGACAGGGGGTTTTAACACTGAAGCTTTCTTT
abundance: -; len: 13; v_gene: TRBV29-1; j_gene: TRBJ2-3; d_gene: -; CDR3aa: CSVVGGSTDTQYF; CDR3nt: TGCAGCGTTGTAGGCGGAAGCACAGATACGCAGTATTTT
abundance: many; len: 14; v_gene: TRBV6-1; j_gene: TRBJ2-3; d_gene: -; CDR3aa: CASSELVRADTQYF; CDR3nt: TGTGCCAGCAGTGAACTGGTCAGGGCGGATACGCAGTATTTT
abundance: many; len: 13; v_gene: TRBV2; j_gene: TRBJ1-6; d_gene: -; CDR3aa: CASSEFRDSPLHF; CDR3nt: TGTGCCAGCAGTGAATTTCGGGATTCACCCCTCCACTTT
abundance: -; len: 16; v_gene: TRBV6-2/TRBV6-3; j_gene: TRBJ1-6; d_gene: TRBD1; CDR3aa: CASSYSAGQGSSPLHF; CDR3nt: TGTGCCAGCAGTTACTCGGCGGGACAGGGGTCTTCACCCCTCCACTTT
abundance: few; len: 14; v_gene: TRBV7-2; j_gene: TRBJ2-3; d_gene: -; CDR3aa: CASSSLTSTDTQYF; CDR3nt: TGTGCCAGCAGCTCACTCACAAGCACAGATACGCAGTATTTT
abundance: -; len: 17; v_gene: TRBV6-2/TRBV6-3; j_gene: TRBJ2-7; d_gene: TRBD1; CDR3aa: CANRRSLRGTGTYEQYF; CDR3nt: TGTGCCAACAGGAGAAGCCTCCGCGGGACAGGGACCTACGAGCAGTACTTC
abundance: -; len: 13; v_gene: TRBV20-1; j_gene: TRBJ2-1; d_gene: TRBD2; CDR3aa: CSARSGSTNEQFF; CDR3nt: TGCAGTGCTAGGAGCGGGAGTACGAATGAGCAGTTCTTC
abundance: few; len: 17; v_gene: TRBV9; j_gene: TRBJ2-1; d_gene: TRBD2; CDR3aa: CASSVAPSGRARNEQFF; CDR3nt: TGTGCCAGCAGCGTAGCTCCTAGCGGGAGGGCTCGGAATGAGCAGTTCTTC
abundance: many; len: 16; v_gene: TRBV7-9; j_gene: TRBJ1-6; d_gene: -; CDR3aa: CASSSEGTSYNSPLHF; CDR3nt: TGTGCCAGCAGCTCAGAGGGGACCTCCTATAATTCACCCCTCCACTTT
abundance: -; len: 16; v_gene: TRBV10-3; j_gene: TRBJ2-6; d_gene: -; CDR3aa: CAIRQRTVSGANVLTF; CDR3nt: TGTGCCATCAGACAGAGGACCGTCTCTGGGGCCAACGTCCTGACTTTC
abundance: few; len: 12; v_gene: TRBV2; j_gene: TRBJ2-7; d_gene: TRBD2; CDR3aa: CASQTSGYEQYF; CDR3nt: TGTGCCAGCCAAACTAGCGGCTACGAGCAGTACTTC
abundance: -; len: 17; v_gene: TRBV6-1; j_gene: TRBJ2-5; d_gene: TRBD2; CDR3aa: CALTPRAGGPGEETQYF; CDR3nt: TGTGCCCTCACCCCGAGGGCGGGAGGGCCGGGGGAAGAGACCCAGTACTTC
abundance: -; len: 13; v_gene: TRBV9; j_gene: TRBJ2-7; d_gene: -; CDR3aa: CASSVEDPYEQYF; CDR3nt: TGTGCCAGCAGCGTAGAAGATCCCTACGAGCAGTACTTC
abundance: many; len: 14; v_gene: TRBV6-1; j_gene: TRBJ1-1; d_gene: -; CDR3aa: CASRDGGMNTEAFF; CDR3nt: TGTGCCAGCAGGGACGGGGGAATGAACACTGAAGCTTTCTTT
abundance: -; len: 14; v_gene: TRBV30; j_gene: TRBJ2-4; d_gene: -; CDR3aa: CAWSKGVGENIQYF; CDR3nt: TGTGCCTGGAGTAAGGGGGTGGGGGAAAACATTCAGTACTTC
abundance: many; len: 13; v_gene: TRBV6-5; j_gene: TRBJ1-5; d_gene: -; CDR3aa: CASSLAHNQPQHF; CDR3nt: TGTGCCAGCAGTTTGGCGCATAATCAGCCCCAGCATTTT
abundance: few; len: 14; v_gene: TRBV6-2/TRBV6-3; j_gene: TRBJ2-4; d_gene: TRBD1; CDR3aa: CASSKTGIKNIQYF; CDR3nt: TGTGCCAGCAGTAAGACAGGGATCAAAAACATTCAGTACTTC
abundance: -; len: 16; v_gene: TRBV7-8; j_gene: TRBJ2-2; d_gene: TRBD2; CDR3aa: CASSLQRAGVGGELFF; CDR3nt: TGTGCCAGCAGCTTACAGCGGGCGGGAGTGGGTGGGGAGCTGTTTTTT
abundance: -; len: 17; v_gene: TRBV12-3/TRBV12-4; j_gene: TRBJ2-1; d_gene: -; CDR3aa: CASSSTTEVKAYNEQFF; CDR3nt: TGTGCCAGCAGCTCCACAACGGAGGTAAAGGCCTACAATGAGCAGTTCTTC
abundance: -; len: 16; v_gene: TRBV10-3; j_gene: TRBJ2-3; d_gene: -; CDR3aa: CATGGNTLVISDTQYF; CDR3nt: TGTGCCACCGGCGGGAACACCTTAGTAATTTCAGATACGCAGTATTTT
abundance: many; len: 14; v_gene: TRBV7-2; j_gene: TRBJ1-1; d_gene: -; CDR3aa: CASSLVHGNTEAFF; CDR3nt: TGTGCCAGCAGCTTAGTTCATGGGAACACTGAAGCTTTCTTT
abundance: -; len: 14; v_gene: TRBV19; j_gene: TRBJ2-5; d_gene: -; CDR3aa: CASSQDGVQETQYF; CDR3nt: TGTGCCAGTAGCCAGGACGGGGTCCAAGAGACCCAGTACTTC
abundance: -; len: 16; v_gene: TRBV27; j_gene: TRBJ1-5; d_gene: TRBD1; CDR3aa: CASSISQGDSNQPQHF; CDR3nt: TGTGCCAGCAGTATCTCCCAGGGGGATAGCAATCAGCCCCAGCATTTT
abundance: few; len: 13; v_gene: TRBV29-1; j_gene: TRBJ2-2; d_gene: -; CDR3aa: CSVTGRNTGELFF; CDR3nt: TGCAGCGTTACCGGACGCAACACCGGGGAGCTGTTTTTT
abundance: many; len: 13; v_gene: TRBV5-1; j_gene: TRBJ1-1; d_gene: -; CDR3aa: CASSYGRSTEAFF; CDR3nt: TGCGCCAGCAGCTATGGACGGTCCACTGAAGCTTTCTTT
abundance: -; len: 12; v_gene: TRBV27; j_gene: TRBJ2-3; d_gene: -; CDR3aa: CGTQGPTDTQYF; CDR3nt: TGTGGGACCCAGGGGCCCACAGATACGCAGTATTTT
abundance: many; len: 16; v_gene: TRBV11-2; j_gene: TRBJ2-7; d_gene: TRBD1; CDR3aa: CASSSGGGTGNYEQYF; CDR3nt: TGTGCCAGCAGCTCCGGAGGGGGGACAGGCAACTACGAGCAGTACTTC
abundance: -; len: 16; v_gene: TRBV20-1; j_gene: TRBJ2-7; d_gene: -; CDR3aa: CSASLSRGLSSYEQYF; CDR3nt: TGCAGTGCTAGCCTTTCCAGGGGCCTCAGCTCCTACGAGCAGTACTTC
abundance: -; len: 14; v_gene: TRBV20-1; j_gene: TRBJ1-1; d_gene: TRBD1; CDR3aa: CSASKQGGWTEAFF; CDR3nt: TGCAGTGCTAGCAAACAGGGGGGTTGGACTGAAGCTTTCTTT
abundance: many; len: 14; v_gene: TRBV29-1; j_gene: TRBJ2-1; d_gene: -; CDR3aa: CSFIGELVHNEQFF; CDR3nt: TGCAGCTTCATAGGGGAATTGGTCCACAATGAGCAGTTCTTC
abundance: many; len: 15; v_gene: TRBV7-2; j_gene: TRBJ1-5; d_gene: -; CDR3aa: CASSLGGMGKQPQHF; CDR3nt: TGTGCCAGCAGCTTAGGGGGAATGGGGAAACAGCCCCAGCATTTT
abundance: many; len: 16; v_gene: TRBV7-8; j_gene: TRBJ1-1; d_gene: TRBD1; CDR3aa: CASSSIGQGLNTEAFF; CDR3nt: TGTGCCAGCAGCTCGATCGGACAGGGGTTGAACACTGAAGCTTTCTTT
abundance: many; len: 15; v_gene: TRBV10-3; j_gene: TRBJ2-5; d_gene: -; CDR3aa: CAISESTVGWETQYF; CDR3nt: TGTGCCATCAGTGAGTCGACGGTGGGGTGGGAGACCCAGTACTTC
abundance: many; len: 15; v_gene: TRBV3-1; j_gene: TRBJ2-6; d_gene: -; CDR3aa: CASSQEGAGANVLTF; CDR3nt: TGTGCCAGCAGCCAAGAAGGGGCCGGGGCCAACGTCCTGACTTTC